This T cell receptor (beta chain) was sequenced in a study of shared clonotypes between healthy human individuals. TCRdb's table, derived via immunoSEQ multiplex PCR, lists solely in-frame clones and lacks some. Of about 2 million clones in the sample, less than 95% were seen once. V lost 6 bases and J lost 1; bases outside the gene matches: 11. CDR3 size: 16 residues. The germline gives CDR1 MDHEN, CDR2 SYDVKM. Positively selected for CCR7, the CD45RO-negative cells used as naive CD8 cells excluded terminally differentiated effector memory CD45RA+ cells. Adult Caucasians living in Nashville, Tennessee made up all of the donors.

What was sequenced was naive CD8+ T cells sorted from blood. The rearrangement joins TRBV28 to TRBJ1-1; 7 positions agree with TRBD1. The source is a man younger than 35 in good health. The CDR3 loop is CASSTDRERGNTEAFF. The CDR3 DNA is TGTGCCAGCAGCACCGACAGGGAACGGGGGAACACTGAAGCTTTCTTT.